This T cell receptor beta chain was found in a study of technical replicates of blood from several donors. The repertoire was sequenced with immunoSEQ multiplex PCR; TCRdb's copy has only in-frame clones and lacks some. Of 80,000 or so clones in the sample, roughly 98% were seen once. This sequence was found in a human donor in good health. Sequencing was done on a sample of T cells isolated from PBMCs.

CDR3 nucleotide sequence: TGTGCCATCAGTGAGTCGGACAGGGCCGATCACCCTAACTATGGCTACACCTTC. Its protein product is CAISESDRADHPNYGYTF. V gene TRBV10-3 combines with J gene TRBJ1-2; 8 bases fit TRBD1. The CDR3 is 18 amino acids. Per the germline V gene, CDR1 is ENHRY and CDR2 is SYGVKD. The V and J ends lost 0 bases and 0 bases, in that order; junction bases with no gene match: 9.